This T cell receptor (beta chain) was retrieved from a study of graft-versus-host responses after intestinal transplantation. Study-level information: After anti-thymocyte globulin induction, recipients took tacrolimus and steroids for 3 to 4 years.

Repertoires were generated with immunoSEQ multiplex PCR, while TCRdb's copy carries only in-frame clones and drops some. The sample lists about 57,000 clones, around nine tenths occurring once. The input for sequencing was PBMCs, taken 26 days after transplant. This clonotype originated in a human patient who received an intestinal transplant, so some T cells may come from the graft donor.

CDR3 nucleotide sequence: TGTGCCAGTAGTATCGGGTGGATCAGCAAAGATTCACCCCTCCACTTT. This codes for CASSIGWISKDSPLHF. The chain couples TRBV19 to TRBJ1-6; D is undetermined. The CDR3 spans 16 residues. From germline, CDR1 is LNHDA and CDR2 SQIVND (reference sequence). V lost 3 bases and J 8 bases, leaving 17 bases between the germline ends.